The next 7 T cell receptor beta chains were all read from a single sample in a study of blood T cell repertoires in COVID-19. Data came from immunoSEQ multiplex PCR; TCRdb stores just in-frame clones and leaves some out. The table records fewer than 300,000 clones, around 84% of them present only once. Material: PBMCs or T cells enriched from blood (not recorded which). All receptors derive from a woman between 45 and 65 years old who had recovered from COVID-19.

The rearrangement links TRBV7-9 to TRBJ2-3; possibly TRBD1 for D (6 bases). Trimming took 5 bases from V and 7 from J, leaving 10 bases between them. The CDR3 covers 12 residues. Germline CDR1 SEHNR, CDR2 FQNEAQ (reference sequence). The CDR3 DNA reads TGTGCCAGCAGCCAGGGGCCCTATACGCAGTATTTT. Encoded protein: CASSQGPYTQYF.

The chain combines TRBV9 with TRBJ1-3, with TRBD1 as a possible D gene (6 bases). V was cut by 4 bases and J by 0 bases, with 11 bases left in between. The germline CDR1 and CDR2 sequences are SGDLS and YYNGEE. The CDR3 is 15 amino acids. DNA for the CDR3: TGTGCCAGCAGCATAACAGGGAGCTCTGGAAACACCATATATTTT. Translation: CASSITGSSGNTIYF.

The rearrangement joins TRBV7-2 to TRBJ1-1, with 9 bases lining up with TRBD1. Germline CDR1 and CDR2: SGHTA and FQGNSA. The CDR3 spans 15 residues. The V segment lost 5 bases and the J segment 1 base; nucleotides outside the gene matches: 5. The CDR3 region is CASSPRQGGNTEAFF. The CDR3 coding sequence is TGTGCCAGCAGCCCCCGACAGGGGGGGAACACTGAAGCTTTCTTT.

V is TRBV18 and J is TRBJ1-1; D gene uncertain. Germline V gene sequence: CDR1 KGHSH, CDR2 LQKENI. Trimming removed 3 bases at V and 2 bases at J, with 16 bases between. The CDR3 covers 16 residues. The CDR3, as DNA: TGTGCCAGCTCACCGGCGGGATGGCAGATCAACACTGAAGCTTTCTTT. It translates to CASSPAGWQINTEAFF.

The chain combines TRBV6-7 with TRBJ1-2; D is perhaps TRBD1 (5 bases). TRBV6-7 is marked as an open reading frame, function uncertain. V lost 6 bases, J lost 5 bases, and 16 bases lay in between. The CDR3 contains 14 residues. The CDR3: CASRDQGVGYGYTF. The CDR3 DNA reads as TGTGCCAGCAGGGATCAGGGCGTTGGTTATGGCTACACCTTC.

The chain carries TRBV5-4 and TRBJ2-7; TRBD2 matches 8 bases. In germline, CDR1 is SGHNT, CDR2 YYREEE (reference sequence). V shed 3 bases and J 6 bases; nucleotides not matched to a gene: 5. The CDR3 runs 13 residues. Here the CDR3 reads CASSSGTRSEQYF. The CDR3 coding sequence is TGTGCCAGCAGCTCCGGGACTAGAAGCGAGCAGTACTTC.

The chain employs TRBV19 and TRBJ2-2; 7 bases match TRBD1. Germline trimming cut 4 bases from V and 0 bases from J; bases unmatched to any gene: 2. Germline lookup yields CDR1 LNHDA and CDR2 SQIVND (reference sequence). The CDR3 spans 15 residues. The CDR3, as DNA: TGTGCCAGTAGTAGAACAGGGGCGAACACCGGGGAGCTGTTTTTT. It codes for CASSRTGANTGELFF.